These 19 T cell receptor beta chains were all obtained from the same sample, sequenced in a study of regulatory T cells in long-lasting Graves disease. Sample time point: newly diagnosed GD, antithyroid drugs for less than 3 months. The TCR library was made from RNA that had been extracted from PBMCs in TRIzol. Researchers made TCR beta libraries by using iRepertoire HTBI primers and running Arm-PCR on CDR3 regions. Using its own MiXCR run on the multiplex PCR reads, TCRdb lists one record per CDR3 protein. This table has approximately 300,000 distinct CDR3 sequences, 18% appearing once. This material consisted of peripheral blood mononuclear cells (PBMCs), taken at new diagnosis, from a patient treated with antithyroid drugs. Source of these receptors: a female donor with Graves disease.

This clonotype was recorded at least ten times. V and J are TRBV28 and TRBJ2-2; maybe TRBD1 (6 bases). Trimming shortened V by 2 bases and J by 1 base, and 8 bases separated the two germline ends. Germline V CDR1 and CDR2: MDHEN, SYDVKM. CDR3 size: 15 residues. The CDR3, as DNA: TGTGCCAGCAGTTTAGGGACAATGAACACCGGGGAGCTGTTTTTT. Translating gives CASSLGTMNTGELFF.

This clonotype was picked up a small number of times. The final CDR3 position lacks the conserved phenylalanine or tryptophan, pointing to a likely read error. The DNA is left out, because the CDR3 cannot be placed on it with certainty; the CDR3 is given as TCRdb lists it. The chain carries TRBV5-1 and TRBJ2-7; the D call of TRBD1 is as the table states it, not checked on the DNA. A total of 11 residues make up the CDR3, ends included. Germline-derived CDR1 and CDR2 are SGHRS and YFSETQ. CDR3 sequence: CASSLRGVLFL.

This clonotype was counted between two and nine times. The rearrangement links TRBV27 to TRBJ2-2, with 9 bases that match TRBD1. Per germline, CDR1 MNHEY and CDR2 SMNVEV (reference sequence). V was pared by 6 bases and J by 5 bases, with 7 bases of the junction left unmatched. This CDR3 region has 15 residues. The CDR3 DNA follows: TGTGCCAGCAGAGACAGGGGGATTCGTACCGGGGAGCTGTTTTTT. Translating gives CASRDRGIRTGELFF.

The chain links TRBV9 to TRBJ2-7; 8 bases match TRBD1. Germline-derived CDR1 and CDR2 are SGDLS and YYNGEE. The V gene end was trimmed by 4 bases and the J gene end by 3 bases; junction bases not matched to a gene: 9. This CDR3 region has 15 residues. In DNA form, the CDR3 reads TGTGCCAGCAGCCCCCGGGACAGGTCCTACTACGAGCAGTACTTC. Amino acid sequence: CASSPRDRSYYEQYF.

In this sample, this clonotype turned up many times. V and J are TRBV12-3 or TRBV12-4 and TRBJ1-4, with D unclear. The V end lost 6 bases, the J end lost 4 bases, and 12 bases lay between the germline ends. CDR3 size: 14 residues. The CDR3 protein is CASSWAQRNEKLFF. The CDR3 nucleotides read TGTGCCAGCAGCTGGGCCCAGCGTAATGAAAAACTGTTTTTT.

V is TRBV4-1 and J is TRBJ2-7; 7 nucleotides agree with TRBD1. V shed 0 bases and J 2 bases; nucleotides not matched to a gene: 4. CDR1 and CDR2 (germline): MGHRA, YSYEKL. The CDR3 consists of 15 residues. The DNA for the CDR3 is TGCGCCAGCAGCCAAGAACAGGGGTCCGCCTACGAGCAGTACTTC. Translation gives CASSQEQGSAYEQYF.

This clonotype was recorded a few times. This chain uses TRBV13 with TRBJ2-3; D is possibly TRBD2 (6 bases). The CDR3 totals 18 residues. Trimming took off 1 base at V and 1 base at J, with 18 bases between the two ends. Germline CDR1 reads PRHDT; CDR2 reads FYEKMQ (reference sequence). This CDR3 reads CASSLVRGGNPRTDTQYF. The DNA for the CDR3 is TGTGCCAGCAGCTTAGTTCGGGGCGGGAACCCCCGCACAGATACGCAGTATTTT.

This clonotype was detected only a few times. This chain connects TRBV2 to TRBJ1-1, with TRBD1 matching over 7 bases. Per germline, CDR1 SNHLY and CDR2 FYNNEI. The CDR3 consists of 14 residues. V was clipped by 5 bases and J by 5 bases; unmatched bases: 8. CDR3 DNA: TGTGCCAGCAGTTTACGACAGGGAAGGACTGAAGCTTTCTTT. Protein sequence: CASSLRQGRTEAFF.

On this clonotype itself: An end of the junction does not agree with germline; a read error may underlie this. The chain employs TRBV10-3 and TRBJ2-1, with 7 bases matching TRBD1. The CDR3 has 15 amino acids. Germline-derived CDR1 and CDR2 are ENHRY and SYGVKD. This CDR3 is CATSGAKDRNREQFF. The DNA of the CDR3 is TGTGCCACCAGTGGGGCCAAGGACAGGAATCGCGAGCAGTTCTTC.

This clonotype was seen only a few times. It may be a read error: a sequence one base away is much more abundant. V is TRBV19 and J is TRBJ2-5, with 12 bases matching TRBD2. CDR3 length: 16 residues. Germline V lookup: CDR1 LNHDA, CDR2 SQIVND (reference sequence). The CDR3 spells CACSTVGLAGRETQYF. The CDR3 DNA reads TGTGCCTGTAGCACCGTAGGACTAGCGGGACGGGAGACCCAGTACTTC.

The chain has TRBV5-1 and TRBJ2-7, with D perhaps given as TRBD1 or TRBD2 (6 bases each). Trimming left V 2 bases short and J 0 bases short, with 12 bases between. This CDR3 is 15 amino acids long. Germline V gene data show CDR1 as SGHRS and CDR2 as YFSETQ. CDR3: CASSLRGAVSYEQYF. CDR3 in DNA: TGCGCCAGCAGCTTAAGGGGGGCCGTCTCCTACGAGCAGTACTTC.

Of note for this clonotype: A read error may account for a junction end that differs from germline. CDR3 protein: CATSPGQGGYEQYF. The DNA for the CDR3 is TGTGCCACCTCACCGGGACAGGGAGGGTACGAGCAGTACTTC. V and J are TRBV18 and TRBJ2-7; 9 bases are shared with TRBD1. The CDR3 spans 14 residues. The germline gives CDR1 KGHSH, CDR2 LQKENI.

V is TRBV2 and J is TRBJ2-3, with TRBD2 matching 8 bases. This CDR3 is 15 amino acids long. Germline lookup yields CDR1 SNHLY and CDR2 FYNNEI. V lost 6 bases and J lost 1; bases outside the gene matches: 6. The DNA for the CDR3 is TGTGCCAGCAGGGTTACTAGCGGCCGCACAGATACGCAGTATTTT. Amino acid sequence: CASRVTSGRTDTQYF.

This clonotype was recorded many times. The chain is built from TRBV6-5 and TRBJ2-2; D remains ambiguous. Germline V gene data show CDR1 as MNHEY and CDR2 as SVGAGI. Trimming pared 2 bases from V and 3 bases from J, leaving 7 bases between. The CDR3 is made up of 14 amino acids. CDR3 sequence: CASSYDIYTGELFF. The CDR3 region has the DNA TGTGCCAGCAGTTACGACATCTACACCGGGGAGCTGTTTTTT.

In the case of this clonotype: A far larger clone is just one base off, so this is likely a read error. The V and J genes are TRBV12-3 or TRBV12-4 and TRBJ2-1, with 9 bases matching TRBD1. The CDR3 has 13 amino acids. With 7 bases clipped from V and 10 bases from J, the junction kept 8 bases outside the gene matches. This CDR3 is CASIPGQGSEQFF. CDR3 DNA: TGTGCCAGCATTCCGGGACAGGGTTCCGAGCAGTTCTTC.

At least ten counts were recorded for this clonotype. V is TRBV12-3 or TRBV12-4 and J is TRBJ2-1, with 7 bases aligning to TRBD1. The CDR3 extends over 14 amino acids. J gave up 5 bases and V 6 bases, and 7 bases lay outside the gene matches. CDR3 sequence (DNA): TGTGCCAGCAGCCTCTGGACAGGAAACAATGAGCAGTTCTTC. This encodes CASSLWTGNNEQFF.

Comments on this clonotype: Since a much larger clone is just one base distant, this may be a read error. V usage is TRBV28 and J usage is TRBJ1-5; D is unclear. Germline CDR1 MDHEN, CDR2 SYDVKM. Between the trimmed V and J ends, which lost 5 bases and 0 bases, there was a span of 17 bases. CDR3 length: 17 residues. CDR3 sequence: CASSKGTAIYSNQPQHF. The CDR3 DNA sequence: TGTGCCAGCAGTAAGGGCACGGCCATTTATAGCAATCAGCCCCAGCATTTT.

The J gene is TRBJ2-4, the V gene TRBV20-1; D gene ambiguous. In germline, CDR1 is DFQATT, CDR2 SNEGSKA (reference sequence). Trimming shortened V by 1 base and J by 7 bases, and 8 bases separated the two germline ends. CDR3 length equals 12 residues. The CDR3 spells CSARGHSNIQYF. The CDR3, as DNA: TGCAGTGCTAGAGGACACAGTAACATTCAGTACTTC.

Only a few counts were recorded for this clonotype. The chain employs TRBV28 and TRBJ2-2; tentatively, D is TRBD1 or TRBD2 (6 bases each). CDR3 size: 14 residues. CDR1 and CDR2 from the germline V gene are MDHEN and SYDVKM. The germline V and J ends were trimmed by 2 bases and 7 bases, with 11 bases remaining between them. CDR3 bases: TGTGCCAGCAGTTTACGACTAGGGGGCGGGGAGCTGTTTTTT. Its protein product is CASSLRLGGGELFF.